These 9 T cell receptor beta chains came from one sample sequenced in a study of T-cell reconstitution after alpha-beta-depleted transplantation in children. Molecular barcoding with unique molecular identifiers was used for the TCRbeta library. TCRdb redid the calling of the PCR reads with MiXCR, one entry per CDR3 protein. The profile covers about 580,000 distinct CDR3 sequences, with 23% appearing a single time and 13% to 15% taken by the ten largest. The material was PBMCs, mostly from graft donor cells, obtained 360 days after TCRalphabeta/CD19-depleted stem cell transplant. The receptors were gathered from a boy younger than two who had a stem cell transplant for acute myeloid leukemia, so the T cells may come from the graft donor.

This clonotype was detected ten times or more. This chain links TRBV12-3 or TRBV12-4 with TRBJ2-2; D possibly corresponds to TRBD1 (6 bases). The CDR3 sequence is 14 residues long. Trimming stripped 8 bases from V and 7 bases from J, with 17 bases between. The CDR3 loop reads CASEGYRVGGELFF. As DNA, the CDR3 is TGTGCCAGCGAAGGCTACAGGGTTGGCGGGGAGCTGTTTTTT.

The table lists this clonotype with many counts. The chain links TRBV12-3 or TRBV12-4 to TRBJ2-1; 8 nucleotides match TRBD2. V trimming: 7 bases; J trimming: 9 bases; junction bases outside the gene matches: 5. CDR3 length: 12 residues. CDR3 DNA: TGTGCCAGCACCTGGACTAGCAGTGAGCAGTTCTTC. Its translation: CASTWTSSEQFF.

The rearrangement uses TRBV12-3 or TRBV12-4 and TRBJ1-1; D may be TRBD1 (5 bases). V dropped 6 bases and J dropped 7 bases, with 21 bases sitting between them. The CDR3 extends over 15 amino acids. DNA of the CDR3: TGTGCCAGCAGCTCACTAAGGGCGACGACAGTTGAAGCTTTCTTT. This sequence encodes CASSSLRATTVEAFF.

This clonotype has ten or more counts. The rearrangement joins TRBV20-1 to TRBJ2-3; D assignment may be TRBD1 or TRBD2 (6 bases each). The CDR3 totals 14 residues. From germline, CDR1 is DFQATT and CDR2 SNEGSKA (reference sequence). V lost 5 bases and J 2 bases, leaving 14 bases between the germline ends. CDR3 in amino acids: CSAGLGGPTDTQYF. CDR3 DNA: TGCAGTGCTGGATTAGGGGGGCCCACAGATACGCAGTATTTT.

This clonotype has just a few counts. The V and J genes are TRBV20-1 and TRBJ2-2; the match to TRBD2 covers 7 bases. CDR1 and CDR2 (germline): DFQATT, SNEGSKA (reference sequence). This CDR3 comprises 14 residues. The trim removed 0 bases at V and 6 bases at J, leaving 4 bases unmatched. The CDR3 DNA reads TGCAGTGCTAGAGATGACAGCGGGGCCGGGGAGCTGTTTTTT. This gives the protein CSARDDSGAGELFF.

The chain employs TRBV20-1 and TRBJ2-1; the D is unclear. The V gene's germline CDR1 is DFQATT and CDR2 SNEGSKA (reference sequence). Trimming cost V 6 bases and J 4 bases, with 19 bases left between them. CDR3 size: 15 residues. CDR3 DNA: TGCAGTGCCGGAGATAGGGAAACCTCTTACAATGAGCAGTTCTTC. It encodes CSAGDRETSYNEQFF.

V usage is TRBV10-3 and J usage is TRBJ2-1; 9 bases are a match to TRBD2. CDR1 and CDR2 (germline): ENHRY, SYGVKD. V lost 0 bases to trimming and J lost 10 bases; unmatched junction nucleotides: 7. This CDR3 contains 15 residues. The DNA for the CDR3 is TGTGCCATCAGTGAGTCCGGCGGGGGGGCCCTGGAGCAGTTCTTC. It codes for CAISESGGGALEQFF.

The sample holds many counts of this clonotype. This chain joins TRBV7-2 and TRBJ2-3; 11 bases are a match to TRBD2. The germline V gene encodes CDR1 SGHTA and CDR2 FQGNSA. V was clipped by 0 bases and J by 0 bases; unmatched bases: 2. The CDR3 extends over 17 amino acids. The CDR3 region is CASSLAVAGGSTDTQYF. The CDR3 region has the DNA TGTGCCAGCAGCTTAGCGGTAGCGGGGGGGAGCACAGATACGCAGTATTTT.

This clonotype has ten or more counts. V and J are TRBV15 and TRBJ2-5, with 7 bases identical to TRBD1. This CDR3 comprises 15 residues. J was trimmed by 3 bases and V by 1 base; bases with no gene match: 5. Germline CDR1 LNHNV, CDR2 YYDKDF (reference sequence). As DNA, the CDR3 is TGTGCCACCAGCAGAGCTTACACAGGGGAAGAGACCCAGTACTTC. Translating it yields CATSRAYTGEETQYF.